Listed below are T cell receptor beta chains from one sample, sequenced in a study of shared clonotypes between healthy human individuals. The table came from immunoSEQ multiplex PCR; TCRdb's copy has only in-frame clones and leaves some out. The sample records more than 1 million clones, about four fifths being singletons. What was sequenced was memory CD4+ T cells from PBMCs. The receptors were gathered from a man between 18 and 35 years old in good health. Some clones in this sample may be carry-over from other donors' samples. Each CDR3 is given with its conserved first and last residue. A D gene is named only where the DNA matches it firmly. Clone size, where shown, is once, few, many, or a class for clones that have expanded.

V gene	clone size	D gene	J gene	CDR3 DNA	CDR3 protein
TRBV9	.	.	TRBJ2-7	TGTGCCAGCAGCGCCTGGGACCGCTCCGACGAGCAGTACTTC	CASSAWDRSDEQYF
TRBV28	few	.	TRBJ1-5	TGTGCCAGCAGTTTTGACCGGCTCCAGCATTTT	CASSFDRLQHF
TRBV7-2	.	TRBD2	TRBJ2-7	TGTGCCAGCAGCTTAGGGGCGGGAGGCCCGTACTCCTACGAGCAGTACTTC	CASSLGAGGPYSYEQYF
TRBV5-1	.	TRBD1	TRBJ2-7	TGCGCCAGCAGCAACGACAGGGTTCCCTACGAGCAGTACTTC	CASSNDRVPYEQYF
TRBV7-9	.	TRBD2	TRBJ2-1	TGTGCCAGCGGCCTTGGGAAGGGACTAGCGGGAGGACCCTACAATGAGCAGTTCTTC	CASGLGKGLAGGPYNEQFF
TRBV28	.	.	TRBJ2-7	TGTGCCAGCAGTCAGAGCGTAGGGAGGTCCTACGAGCAGTACTTC	CASSQSVGRSYEQYF
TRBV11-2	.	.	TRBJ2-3	TGTGCCAGCAGAATAACAGGGACAGATACGCAGTATTTT	CASRITGTDTQYF
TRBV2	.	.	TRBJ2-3	TGTGCCAGCAGCGAAGAGTGGGGGGGCACAGATACGCAGTATTTT	CASSEEWGGTDTQYF
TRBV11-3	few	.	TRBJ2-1	TGTGCCAGCAGCTTAGATCTTACGGGTAATGAGCAGTTCTTC	CASSLDLTGNEQFF
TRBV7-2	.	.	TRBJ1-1	TGTGCCAGCAGCTTAGTAGGGGACAACACTGAAGCTTTCTTT	CASSLVGDNTEAFF
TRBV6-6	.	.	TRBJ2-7	TGTGCCAGCAGTTACTCGAATCTGCAGTCTGAGCAGTACTTC	CASSYSNLQSEQYF